A selection of T cell receptor beta chains follows, all from one sample in a study of shared clonotypes between healthy human individuals. The protocol was immunoSEQ multiplex PCR, while the TCRdb copy is restricted to in-frame clones and leaves out a portion. This table holds 1,400,000 or so clones, around 98.5% found once. The sequencing sample was made of naive CD4+ T cells sorted from blood. The receptor set was obtained from a man aged 25-45 years in good health. Both conserved end residues are part of each CDR3. A D gene is named only where the DNA matches it firmly. The size entry is marked missing in some rows and otherwise reads once, few, many or a size class.

cdr3_nt cdr3_aa clone_size d_call j_call v_call
TGTGCCAGCAGCCAGACAAACGGGGAGCTGTTTTTT CASSQTNGELFF - - TRBJ2-2 TRBV5-5
TGTGCCAGTAGTATGGCTAGCGGGAGTGCAGACATTCAGTACTTC CASSMASGSADIQYF once TRBD2 TRBJ2-4 TRBV19
TGTGCCAGCAGTTCCGGCAGCATACTAGACTATGGCTACACCTTC CASSSGSILDYGYTF - - TRBJ1-2 TRBV27
TGTGCCAGCAGCTTGGCGGCTAGCGGGACCTACGAGCAGTACTTC CASSLAASGTYEQYF once TRBD2 TRBJ2-7 TRBV5-4
TGTGCCAGCAGTGATGGCGGGAAGACCTACAATGAGCAGTTCTTC CASSDGGKTYNEQFF - - TRBJ2-1 TRBV2
TGTGCCAGCAGCCCGACAGATTTCTACGAGCAGTACTTC CASSPTDFYEQYF - - TRBJ2-7 TRBV14
TGTGCCAGCACGTGGGGTTCCTCTGGGGCCAACGTCCTGACTTTC CASTWGSSGANVLTF - - TRBJ2-6 TRBV6-1
TGTGCCAGCAGCTTTGCGAGGTCCCCCGATACGCAGTATTTT CASSFARSPDTQYF - - TRBJ2-3 TRBV5-5
TGTGCCAGCAGCAACGACAGGGTCAGCACAGATACGCAGTATTTT CASSNDRVSTDTQYF - TRBD1 TRBJ2-3 TRBV6-1
TGTGCCAGCAGACCCGAACTACTAGCGCTCTACGAGCAGTACTTC CASRPELLALYEQYF - TRBD2 TRBJ2-7 TRBV27
TGTGCCAGCAGCTTATTGGGACTAGCGGTTTATGAGCAGTTCTTC CASSLLGLAVYEQFF - TRBD2 TRBJ2-1 TRBV7-6
TGTGCCAGCAGTTTGGACAGGCGAATCTACGAGCAGTACTTC CASSLDRRIYEQYF - TRBD1 TRBJ2-7 TRBV27
TGTGCCAGCAGCGGCGGGAGCAATCAGCCCCAGCATTTT CASSGGSNQPQHF - - TRBJ1-5 TRBV9
TGTGCCAGCAGTCCCCCGGGACTAGAGTACTACGAGCAGTACTTC CASSPPGLEYYEQYF - TRBD2 TRBJ2-7 TRBV6-5
TGCAGCGTGGGGGATAGTGGTGCGGTTTTTGGCTACACCTTC CSVGDSGAVFGYTF - - TRBJ1-2 TRBV29-1
TGCGCCAGCAGCGCGCTCGGGACAGATAACACTGAAGCTTTCTTT CASSALGTDNTEAFF - TRBD1 TRBJ1-1 TRBV5-1
TGTGCCAGCAGCTTGGGATGGTATCAGCCCCAGCATTTT CASSLGWYQPQHF - - TRBJ1-5 TRBV5-5
TGCGCCAGCAGTGACCCGGGACAGCGCTCTGGTGGCTACACCTTC CASSDPGQRSGGYTF - TRBD1 TRBJ1-2 TRBV10-1
TGTGCCAGCAGTTTTACCGGGACTAGCAGCAATGAGCAGTTCTTC CASSFTGTSSNEQFF - TRBD2 TRBJ2-1 TRBV27
TGTGCCAGCAGCCGCAGGCGTGCAGTCGGATCGCAGGAGCAGTTCTTC CASSRRRAVGSQEQFF - - TRBJ2-1 TRBV14
TGTGCCAGCAGTTTAAGAGGGGAAGGCGCTGAAGCTTTCTTT CASSLRGEGAEAFF - - TRBJ1-1 TRBV27
TGCAGCGTTTATTATTCGTACAATGAGCAGTTCTTC CSVYYSYNEQFF - - TRBJ2-1 TRBV29-1
TGCGCCAGCAGCTCCGGGTCCGCCACAGATACGCAGTATTTT CASSSGSATDTQYF once - TRBJ2-3 TRBV5-1
TGTGCCAGCAGTGCTAGCCGAGCGATGGATACGCAGTATTTT CASSASRAMDTQYF - - TRBJ2-3 TRBV2
TGCGCCAGCAGCCAAGATCGCGGGCCATTCTATGGCTACACCTTC CASSQDRGPFYGYTF - - TRBJ1-2 TRBV4-1
TGTGCCAGCAGCGCGAGCAGGAATTTTTTCTATGGCTACACCTTC CASSASRNFFYGYTF once - TRBJ1-2 TRBV9
TGTGCCAGCTCACCAGGCAGGGGGTCCAATCAGCCCCAGCATTTT CASSPGRGSNQPQHF - TRBD1 TRBJ1-5 TRBV18
TGTGCCAGCAGCGAACACGGGGGATTTCTAGCGGGCACAGATACGCAGTATTTT CASSEHGGFLAGTDTQYF - TRBD2 TRBJ2-3 TRBV11-3
TGCGCCAGCAGCTTGGCCGGGACAGTTCAAGAGACCCAGTACTTC CASSLAGTVQETQYF - TRBD1 TRBJ2-5 TRBV5-1
TGTGCCACCAGCAGAGTACGACGGGAGGGAGACAATGAGCAGTTCTTC CATSRVRREGDNEQFF - TRBD2 TRBJ2-1 TRBV15
TGTGCCAGCAGAGCGACAGGGTCCTACGAGCAGTACTTC CASRATGSYEQYF - TRBD1 TRBJ2-7 TRBV2
TGCAGCGTTCTACGGCAGGGGGGGGAAAAACTGTTTTTT CSVLRQGGEKLFF - TRBD1 TRBJ1-4 TRBV29-1
TGTGCCAGCAGCGTAGATCTAGGACAGGTCTCCTACAATGAGCAGTTCTTC CASSVDLGQVSYNEQFF - TRBD1 TRBJ2-1 TRBV9
TGTGCCATCAGTGAGTCAGGCGGGAGGGCCGGAGAGACCCAGTACTTC CAISESGGRAGETQYF - TRBD2 TRBJ2-5 TRBV10-3
TGTGCCAGTAGTATTGCTAGCTCCATCTACGAGCAGTACTTC CASSIASSIYEQYF - - TRBJ2-7 TRBV19
TGTGCCAGTAGTGGGGGCAGTCACTATGGCTACACCTTC CASSGGSHYGYTF - - TRBJ1-2 TRBV19
TGTGCCAGCAGCTCGCCGGGACGGGACAATGAGCAGTTCTTC CASSSPGRDNEQFF - - TRBJ2-1 TRBV5-4
TGCGCCAGCAGCCAAGGTGTATCTGGAAACACCATATATTTT CASSQGVSGNTIYF - - TRBJ1-3 TRBV4-1
TGTGCCAGCAGTCCAAGATCCTGGGACTACTCCTACGAGCAGTACTTC CASSPRSWDYSYEQYF - TRBD2 TRBJ2-7 TRBV28
TGTGCCAGCAGATCGGACAGGTCGGGGACCGGGGAGCTGTTTTTT CASRSDRSGTGELFF - TRBD1 TRBJ2-2 TRBV5-4
TGTGCCAGCGGATCTTTTAACCCCGGTTGGGACGAGCAGTACTTC CASGSFNPGWDEQYF - - TRBJ2-7 TRBV28
TGCGCCAGCACCCACGGACGGTTATATGGCTACACCTTC CASTHGRLYGYTF - - TRBJ1-2 TRBV23-1
TGCGCCAGCAGGGGTGGGGCCACTGAAGCTTTCTTT CASRGGATEAFF - - TRBJ1-1 TRBV10-2
TGTGCCAGCAGTGCCCGCCCCGCGAAGTTCTTC CASSARPAKFF - - TRBJ2-1 TRBV2
TGCGCCAGCAGCCAAGGTTATCGGGGAAACACCATATATTTT CASSQGYRGNTIYF - - TRBJ1-3 TRBV4-3
TGCGCCAGCAGTGTTGTCACCGCGGGAGAGCAGTACTTC CASSVVTAGEQYF once - TRBJ2-7 TRBV10-1
TGTGCCAGCAGCTCCGGTCAGCCTCAGGGGGAGCTGTTTTTT CASSSGQPQGELFF - - TRBJ2-2 TRBV11-3
TGTGCCAGCAGCCCCCTAGGGGTAGCGGCGGTCGAGCAGTACTTC CASSPLGVAAVEQYF - - TRBJ2-7 TRBV7-9
TGTGCCAGTAGCCCGGGGGAGTGGGGGTTATGGCCCCAGCATTTT CASSPGEWGLWPQHF once - TRBJ1-5 TRBV19
TGCGCCAGCAGCGTACGACTAGCGGGAGACCTCTCCTACGAGCAGTACTTC CASSVRLAGDLSYEQYF - TRBD2 TRBJ2-7 TRBV5-1
TGTGCCAGCAGGCCCACCCTACTAGCGGCCACAGATACGCAGTATTTT CASRPTLLAATDTQYF - TRBD2 TRBJ2-3 TRBV27
TGTGCCAGCAGCTTATACCCTGGAGGGAGGGCCAGGATCACAGATACGCAGTATTTT CASSLYPGGRARITDTQYF - TRBD2 TRBJ2-3 TRBV11-2
TGTGCCAGTAGTGGAGGGACAGGGGCCAGGTACGAGCAGTACTTC CASSGGTGARYEQYF - TRBD1 TRBJ2-7 TRBV19
TGTGCCAGCTCACCACCCTCCAGGGCCGGCGGGGAGCTGTTTTTT CASSPPSRAGGELFF - - TRBJ2-2 TRBV18
TGTGCCAGCAGCGCGTGGACTTATAGGCAAGAGGATCAGCCCCAGCATTTT CASSAWTYRQEDQPQHF - - TRBJ1-5 TRBV2
TGTGCCAGCAGCTTGGAAGGAAACACCATATATTTT CASSLEGNTIYF - - TRBJ1-3 TRBV5-5
TGTGCCAGCAGCGTAGTAGGGACTTCCTATGGCTACACCTTC CASSVVGTSYGYTF - - TRBJ1-2 TRBV9
TGTGCCAGCAGCTTAGGTCCGAACCTCTACGAGCAGTACTTC CASSLGPNLYEQYF - - TRBJ2-7 TRBV7-9
TGTGCCAGCAGCGTATCTCTAGCGGAGAGCACAGATACGCAGTATTTT CASSVSLAESTDTQYF - TRBD2 TRBJ2-3 TRBV9
TGTGCCATCAGTGACCCAGGGAAGGGTACTAGCACAGATACGCAGTATTTT CAISDPGKGTSTDTQYF - - TRBJ2-3 TRBV10-3